This entry is about one T cell receptor (beta chain). Study processing details: It was from reference gene primer amplification that nucleated cell counts were estimated. Sequencing used immunoSEQ multiplex PCR; TCRdb keeps in-frame clones, though not all of them. For V, J and clone size, that table is used; D and trimming come from the DNA. The data show roughly 34,000 clones, around 80% seen once. The CDR3 extends over 14 amino acids. The germline V gene has CDR1 SGHNT and CDR2 YENEEA. Trimming cost V 7 bases and J 6 bases; bases outside gene matches: 5. The sample originates from a study of blood T cell repertoires in COVID-19. Across the whole study: Whether acute or convalescent, the COVID-19 samples came from the United States, Italy and Spain.

The chain combines TRBV11-3 with TRBJ2-1; 11 positions agree with TRBD2. The clonotype originates from a man of 80 years or more with active or convalescent COVID-19. Sequencing was performed on peripheral blood. CDR3 in DNA: TGTGCCAGCAAACAACTAGCGGGAGTCAATGAGCAGTTCTTC. It translates to CASKQLAGVNEQFF.